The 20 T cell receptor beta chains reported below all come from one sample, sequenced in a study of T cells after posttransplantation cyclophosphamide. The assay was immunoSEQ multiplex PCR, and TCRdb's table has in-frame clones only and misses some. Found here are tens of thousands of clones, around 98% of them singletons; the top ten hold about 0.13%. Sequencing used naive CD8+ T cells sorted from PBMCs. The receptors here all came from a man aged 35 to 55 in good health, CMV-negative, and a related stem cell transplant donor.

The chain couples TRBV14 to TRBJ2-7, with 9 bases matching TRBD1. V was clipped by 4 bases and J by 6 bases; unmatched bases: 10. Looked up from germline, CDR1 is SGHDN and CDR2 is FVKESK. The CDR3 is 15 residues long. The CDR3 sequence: CASSPGTGKWSEQYF. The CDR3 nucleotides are TGTGCCAGCAGCCCCGGGACAGGGAAGTGGTCCGAGCAGTACTTC.

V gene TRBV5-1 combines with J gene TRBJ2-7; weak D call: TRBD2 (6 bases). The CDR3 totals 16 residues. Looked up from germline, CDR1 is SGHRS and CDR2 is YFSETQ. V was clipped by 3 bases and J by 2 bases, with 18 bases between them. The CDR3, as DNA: TGCGCCAGCAGCTCGCCCACCAACGGGAGAACCTACGAGCAGTACTTC. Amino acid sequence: CASSSPTNGRTYEQYF.

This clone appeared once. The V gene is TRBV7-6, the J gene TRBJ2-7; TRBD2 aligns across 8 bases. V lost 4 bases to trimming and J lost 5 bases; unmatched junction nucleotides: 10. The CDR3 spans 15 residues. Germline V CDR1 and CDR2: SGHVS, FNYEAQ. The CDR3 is CASSSVAGSGDEQYF. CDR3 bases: TGTGCCAGCAGCTCCGTAGCGGGATCGGGGGACGAGCAGTACTTC.

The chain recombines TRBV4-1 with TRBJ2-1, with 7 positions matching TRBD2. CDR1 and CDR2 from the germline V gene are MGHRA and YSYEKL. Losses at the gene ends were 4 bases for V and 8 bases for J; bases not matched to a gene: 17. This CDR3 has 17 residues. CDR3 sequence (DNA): TGCGCCAGCAGCCTCGGGGTGTGGGAGGGCTCGGGAGATGAGCAGTTCTTC. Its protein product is CASSLGVWEGSGDEQFF.

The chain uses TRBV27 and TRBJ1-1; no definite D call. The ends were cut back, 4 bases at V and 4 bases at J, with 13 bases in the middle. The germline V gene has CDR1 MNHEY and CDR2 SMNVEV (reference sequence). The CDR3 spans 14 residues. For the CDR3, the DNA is TGTGCCAGCAGTTGGACGGGGAAGGGCACTGAAGCTTTCTTT. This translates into CASSWTGKGTEAFF.

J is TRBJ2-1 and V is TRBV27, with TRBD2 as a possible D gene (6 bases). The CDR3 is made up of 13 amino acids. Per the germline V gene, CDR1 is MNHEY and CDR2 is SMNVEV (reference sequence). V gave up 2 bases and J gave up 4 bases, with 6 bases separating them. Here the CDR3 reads CASSLGGYNEQFF. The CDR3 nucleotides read TGTGCCAGCAGTTTAGGGGGGTACAATGAGCAGTTCTTC.

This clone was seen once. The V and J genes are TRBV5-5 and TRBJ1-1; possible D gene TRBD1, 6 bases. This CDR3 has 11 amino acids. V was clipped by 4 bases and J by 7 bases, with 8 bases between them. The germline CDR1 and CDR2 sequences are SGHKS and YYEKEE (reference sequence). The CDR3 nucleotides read TGTGCCAGCAGCGAGACAGGTGAAGCTTTCTTT. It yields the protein CASSETGEAFF.

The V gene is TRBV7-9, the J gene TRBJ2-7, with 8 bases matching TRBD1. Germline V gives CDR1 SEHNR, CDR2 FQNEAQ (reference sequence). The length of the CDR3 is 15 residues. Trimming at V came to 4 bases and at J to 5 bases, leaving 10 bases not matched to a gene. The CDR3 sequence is CASSSWTGRDHEQYF. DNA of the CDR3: TGTGCCAGCAGCTCTTGGACAGGGCGTGACCACGAGCAGTACTTC.

CDR3 region: CASSDGTYRVYEQYF. CDR3 nucleotides: TGTGCCAGCAGTGACGGGACTTATCGGGTCTACGAGCAGTACTTC. This chain joins TRBV6-1 and TRBJ2-7, with D tentatively TRBD2 (6 bases). V was pared by 3 bases and J by 3 bases, with 15 bases between. CDR3 length equals 15 residues. Germline V gives CDR1 MNHNS, CDR2 SASEGT.

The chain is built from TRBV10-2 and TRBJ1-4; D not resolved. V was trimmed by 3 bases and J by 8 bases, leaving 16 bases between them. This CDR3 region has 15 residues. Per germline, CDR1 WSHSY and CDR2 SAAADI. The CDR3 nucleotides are TGCGCCAGCAGTGATAGGTCCCAGACCGGGGAAAAACTGTTTTTT. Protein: CASSDRSQTGEKLFF.

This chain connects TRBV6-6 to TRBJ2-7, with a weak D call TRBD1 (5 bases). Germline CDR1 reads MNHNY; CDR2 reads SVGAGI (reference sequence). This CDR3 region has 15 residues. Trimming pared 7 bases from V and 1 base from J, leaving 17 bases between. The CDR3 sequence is CASTFYPQASYEQYF. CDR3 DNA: TGTGCCAGCACTTTCTATCCACAGGCGTCCTACGAGCAGTACTTC.

The CDR3 loop reads CAISDGREKETQYF. As DNA, the CDR3 is TGTGCCATCAGTGACGGGCGGGAGAAGGAGACCCAGTACTTC. The V call is TRBV10-3, the J call TRBJ2-5; 7 positions agree with TRBD2. Germline V gives CDR1 ENHRY, CDR2 SYGVKD. V was pared by 3 bases and J by 5 bases, with 6 bases of the junction left unmatched. The CDR3 runs to 14 residues.

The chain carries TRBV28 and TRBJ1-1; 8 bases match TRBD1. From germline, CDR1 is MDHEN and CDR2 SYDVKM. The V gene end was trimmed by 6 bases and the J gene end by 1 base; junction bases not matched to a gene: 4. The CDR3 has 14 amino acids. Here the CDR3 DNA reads TGTGCCAGCAGGGCAGGGGGCGGGAACACTGAAGCTTTCTTT. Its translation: CASRAGGGNTEAFF.

Here the CDR3 DNA reads TGTGCCAGCAGCTTGGCGGCGACAGGGATTATCAATCAGCCCCAGCATTTT. It specifies CASSLAATGIINQPQHF. The chain couples TRBV5-5 to TRBJ1-5, with 7 bases aligning to TRBD1. The J segment lost 3 bases and the V segment lost 0 bases, leaving 9 bases of the junction unmatched. Looked up from germline, CDR1 is SGHKS and CDR2 is YYEKEE (reference sequence). CDR3 length equals 17 residues.

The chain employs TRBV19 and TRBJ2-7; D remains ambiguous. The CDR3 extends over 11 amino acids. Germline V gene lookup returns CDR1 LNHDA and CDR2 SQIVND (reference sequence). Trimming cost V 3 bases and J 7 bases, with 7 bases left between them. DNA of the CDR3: TGTGCCAGTAGTATGAAACAGGAGCAGTACTTC. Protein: CASSMKQEQYF.

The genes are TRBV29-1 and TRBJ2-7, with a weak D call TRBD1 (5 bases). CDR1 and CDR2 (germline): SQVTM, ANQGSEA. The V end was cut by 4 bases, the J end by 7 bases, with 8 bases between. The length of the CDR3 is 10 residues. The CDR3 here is CSVAGKEQYF. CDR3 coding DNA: TGCAGCGTTGCAGGGAAAGAGCAGTACTTC.

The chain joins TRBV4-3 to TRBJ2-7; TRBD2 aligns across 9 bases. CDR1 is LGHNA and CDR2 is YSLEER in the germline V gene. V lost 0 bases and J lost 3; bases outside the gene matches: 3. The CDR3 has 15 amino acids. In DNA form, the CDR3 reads TGCGCCAGCAGCCAAGATAATAGCGGGGGCTACGAGCAGTACTTC. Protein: CASSQDNSGGYEQYF.

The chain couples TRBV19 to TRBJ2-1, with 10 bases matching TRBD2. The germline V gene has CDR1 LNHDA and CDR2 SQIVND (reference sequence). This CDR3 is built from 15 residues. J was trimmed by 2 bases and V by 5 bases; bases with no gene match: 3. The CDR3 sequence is CASSLTSGTYNEQFF. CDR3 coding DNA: TGTGCCAGTAGTTTAACTAGCGGGACCTACAATGAGCAGTTCTTC.

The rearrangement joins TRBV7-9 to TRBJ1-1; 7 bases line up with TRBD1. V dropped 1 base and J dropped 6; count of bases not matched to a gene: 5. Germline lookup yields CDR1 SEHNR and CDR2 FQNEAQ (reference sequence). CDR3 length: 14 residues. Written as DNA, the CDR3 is TGTGCCAGCAGCTTAGTTGACAGGGATCCTGAAGCTTTCTTT. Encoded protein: CASSLVDRDPEAFF.

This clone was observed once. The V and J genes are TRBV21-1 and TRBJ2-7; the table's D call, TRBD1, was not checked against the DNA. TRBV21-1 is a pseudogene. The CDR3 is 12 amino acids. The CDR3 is CASSGQGYEQYF. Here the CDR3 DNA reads TGTGCCAGCTCGGGACAGGGCTACGAGCAGTACTTC.